This TCR beta chain was sequenced during a study of CD8 T cells in Susac syndrome. RNA, at roughly 0.45 to 1 ug, was reverse transcribed with random hexamers. TCR beta CDR3 was amplified by immunoSEQ multiplex PCR. This amplification extended across 54 Vbeta and 13 Jbeta segments. Using its own MiXCR run on the immunoSEQ multiplex PCR reads, TCRdb lists one record per CDR3 protein. The table lists about 400,000 distinct CDR3 sequences, 85% to 90% of them singletons. Per the germline V gene, CDR1 is GTSNPN and CDR2 is SVGIG (reference sequence). V shed 2 bases and J shed 0 bases, with 19 bases lying between them. CDR3 size: 17 residues. The study sequenced TCR beta in blood CD8+ and CD4+ T cells. Stable or active relapsing-remitting multiple sclerosis, untreated and meeting revised McDonald criteria, defined the controls. TEMRA cells were FACS-enriched, with CD8+ and CD4+ T cells isolated negatively.

The V and J genes are TRBV30 and TRBJ1-1; D unclear. This TCR came from a human donor with multiple sclerosis. The sample consisted of CD8+ T cells from PBMCs. The CDR3 DNA is TGTGCCTGGAGTAACGTTCAGAGTGGACTCCTGAACACTGAAGCTTTCTTT. Translated: CAWSNVQSGLLNTEAFF.